Described below is a single TCR beta chain sequence and its context. This specimen belongs to a study of blood T cell repertoires in COVID-19. Study overall: Material from acute and convalescent COVID-19 was sourced from the United States, Italy and Spain. T cells, B-cell-depleted T cells, or PBMCs provided the cDNA or gDNA that served as material.

Produced via immunoSEQ multiplex PCR; TCRdb's table is partial and in-frame only. The sample carries roughly 410,000 clones, about 87% recorded once. The germline V and J ends were trimmed by 0 bases and 7 bases, with 11 bases remaining between them. The CDR3 covers 15 residues. Germline CDR1 is SGHNT and CDR2 is YYREEE (reference sequence). V and J are TRBV5-4 and TRBJ1-6; no firm D call. The TCR was taken from a woman in her sixties with COVID-19, enrolled during active disease. The sequenced sample consisted of peripheral blood. CDR3 loop: CASSLGLTPNSPLHF. The CDR3 nucleotides are TGTGCCAGCAGCTTGGGACTGACGCCCAATTCACCCCTCCACTTT.